This TCR beta chain was found in a study of blood T cell repertoires in COVID-19. Study-wide context: Italy, Spain and the United States were the sources of the convalescent and acute COVID-19 samples.

This CDR3 has 16 residues. Germline V gene sequence: CDR1 LGHDT, CDR2 YNNKEL (reference sequence). V lost 4 bases and J lost 9; bases outside the gene matches: 11. Libraries were prepared by immunoSEQ multiplex PCR; TCRdb keeps only in-frame clonotypes and omits some of them. The data contain fewer than 250,000 clones, approximately 91% of them seen just once; the ten biggest clones take up 4.8%. V and J are TRBV3-1 (or the pseudogene TRBV3-2) and TRBJ2-1; 11 bases line up with TRBD1. Material: peripheral blood. This receptor was obtained from a woman between 40 and 50 years old with acute or convalescent COVID-19. The CDR3 coding sequence is TGTGCCAGCAGCCGCACCGGGACAGGGGGTCTTGTTGAGCAGTTCTTC. Residues: CASSRTGTGGLVEQFF.